The next 27 T cell receptor beta chains were all read from a single sample in a study of identifying expanded T cells in peripheral blood. Sequencing was performed with immunoSEQ multiplex PCR; in TCRdb, only in-frame clones are kept and a portion is missing. The sample includes tens of thousands of clones, 88% of them seen just once. Sequencing input: blood. The receptor set was obtained from a person between 18 and 75 years old in good health.

This chain joins TRBV7-9 and TRBJ2-3, with 11 bases aligning to TRBD2. Germline V lookup: CDR1 SEHNR, CDR2 FQNEAQ (reference sequence). Trimming removed 6 bases from V and 4 bases from J; junction bases left unmatched: 12. CDR3 length: 17 residues. CDR3 in amino acids: CASRRKLAGEEADTQYF. The CDR3 DNA sequence: TGTGCCAGCAGACGAAAACTAGCGGGAGAAGAGGCAGATACGCAGTATTTT.

This rearrangement joins TRBV19 to TRBJ1-3; possible D gene TRBD1, 6 bases. V dropped 6 bases and J dropped 1 base, with 13 bases sitting between them. Germline V lookup: CDR1 LNHDA, CDR2 SQIVND (reference sequence). CDR3 length: 15 amino acids. The CDR3 region is CASRPLGGSGNTIYF. The CDR3 DNA reads as TGTGCCAGTAGACCGCTAGGGGGATCTGGAAACACCATATATTTT.

This chain connects TRBV29-1 to TRBJ1-6; 7 nucleotides align to TRBD1. This CDR3 is 14 amino acids long. V lost 6 bases and J lost 5; bases outside the gene matches: 7. The germline V gene has CDR1 SQVTM and CDR2 ANQGSEA. The CDR3 DNA reads TGCAGCGTCCAACAGGGGAAGGATAATTCACCCCTCCACTTT. This translates into CSVQQGKDNSPLHF.

The chain is built from TRBV18 and TRBJ1-1; possible D gene TRBD1, 6 bases. V lost 0 bases to trimming and J lost 0 bases, with 8 bases between them. The CDR3 contains 15 residues. Per the germline V gene, CDR1 is KGHSH and CDR2 is LQKENI. CDR3 loop: CASSPPDRLNTEAFF. CDR3 bases: TGTGCCAGCTCACCACCGGACAGATTGAACACTGAAGCTTTCTTT.

CDR3: CASSQDQGRRTEAFF. Written as DNA, the CDR3 is TGCGCCAGCAGCCAAGATCAGGGAAGACGCACTGAAGCTTTCTTT. The chain carries TRBV4-1 and TRBJ1-1, with D perhaps matching TRBD1 (5 bases). The CDR3 is made up of 15 amino acids. V lost 0 bases and J 4 bases, leaving 12 bases between the germline ends. The V gene's germline CDR1 is MGHRA and CDR2 YSYEKL.

The chain recombines TRBV10-2 with TRBJ1-3, with D possibly TRBD1 on 6 matching bases. V was clipped by 5 bases and J by 4 bases, with 21 bases between them. Germline CDR1 and CDR2: WSHSY and SAAADI. This CDR3 is 17 amino acids long. The CDR3 DNA sequence: TGCGCCAGCAGTTTGTTTTTCCGGGGGGCGAGAGGAAACACCATATATTTT. It codes for CASSLFFRGARGNTIYF.

The chain employs TRBV6-5 and TRBJ2-7, with 8 nucleotides matching TRBD1. Germline CDR1 and CDR2: MNHEY and SVGAGI. This CDR3 region has 14 residues. The V segment lost 8 bases and the J segment 7 bases; nucleotides outside the gene matches: 13. CDR3 nucleotide sequence: TGTGCCAGCCAGACCCCGGGACAGGTGAAGGAGCAGTACTTC. Translating it yields CASQTPGQVKEQYF.

The rearrangement uses TRBV18 and TRBJ1-2; tentative D call: TRBD1 (6 bases). Germline lookup yields CDR1 KGHSH and CDR2 LQKENI. This CDR3 region has 15 residues. Trimming left V 2 bases short and J 2 bases short, with 12 bases between. CDR3 DNA sequence: TGTGCCAGCTCACCAATCGACAGGAGCAACTATGGCTACACCTTC. Amino acid sequence: CASSPIDRSNYGYTF.

The chain couples TRBV6-1 to TRBJ1-5, with unresolved D. The CDR3 is 13 residues long. Germline CDR1 MNHNS, CDR2 SASEGT. V was pared by 5 bases and J by 3 bases, with 8 bases between. The CDR3 DNA reads TGTGCCAGCAGTAACAAGTACAATCAGCCCCAGCATTTT. Translating gives CASSNKYNQPQHF.

V gene TRBV19 combines with J gene TRBJ2-5; no definite D call. The CDR3 totals 14 residues. Germline values: CDR1 LNHDA, CDR2 SQIVND (reference sequence). With 3 bases removed from V and 0 bases from J, the gap between germline ends came to 8 bases. This CDR3 is CASSIGTYQETQYF. CDR3 sequence (DNA): TGTGCCAGTAGTATCGGCACGTACCAAGAGACCCAGTACTTC.

The rearrangement joins TRBV6-5 to TRBJ2-1; D is unclear. The CDR3 loop spans 15 amino acids. V lost 0 bases, J lost 7 bases, and 13 bases lay in between. Germline V gene lookup returns CDR1 MNHEY and CDR2 SVGAGI. CDR3 protein: CASSYSYQKWNEQFF. The CDR3 DNA reads TGTGCCAGCAGTTACTCGTACCAGAAATGGAATGAGCAGTTCTTC.

A remark on this clone: Other nucleotide sequences from this sample produce the same CDR3. V and J are TRBV5-8 and TRBJ1-2, with D possibly matching TRBD1 (5 bases). The V end lost 4 bases, the J end lost 3 bases, and 19 bases lay between the germline ends. CDR3 length: 16 amino acids. CDR1 and CDR2 (germline): SGHTS, YDEGEE. CDR3 DNA: TGTGCCAGCAGCCCGGGAACAGGAAGGCGATACTATGGCTACACCTTC. Translated, it gives CASSPGTGRRYYGYTF.

CDR3 nucleotides: TGTGCCAGCAGCTTAGAGTCGGGGCTGCTCACAGATACGCAGTATTTT. This gives the protein CASSLESGLLTDTQYF. The chain recombines TRBV7-9 with TRBJ2-3; D possibly uses TRBD1 or TRBD2 (5 bases each). There are 16 residues in the CDR3. Germline lookup yields CDR1 SEHNR and CDR2 FQNEAQ (reference sequence). Trimming removed 1 base from V and 2 bases from J, with 13 bases in between.

This clone was observed a single time. The rearrangement links TRBV6-4 to TRBJ2-1, with TRBD1 as a possible D gene (5 bases). Germline lookup yields CDR1 MRHNA and CDR2 SNTAGT. V was cut by 3 bases and J by 1 base, with 7 bases left in between. CDR3 length equals 14 residues. The CDR3 region has the DNA TGTGCCAGCAGTGAAGGGGCTTCCTACAATGAGCAGTTCTTC. It is translated as CASSEGASYNEQFF.

The chain carries TRBV30 and TRBJ2-1, with 8 bases that match TRBD2. Germline V lookup: CDR1 GTSNPN, CDR2 SVGIG (reference sequence). V was pared by 1 base and J by 7 bases, with 6 bases of the junction left unmatched. This CDR3 has 14 amino acids. The CDR3: CAWSGTSTKNEQFF. DNA of the CDR3: TGTGCCTGGAGTGGGACTAGCACCAAAAATGAGCAGTTCTTC.

The J gene is TRBJ1-1, the V gene TRBV15; D is perhaps TRBD1 (5 bases). V dropped 0 bases and J dropped 1 base, with 6 bases sitting between them. From germline, CDR1 is LNHNV and CDR2 YYDKDF (reference sequence). The length of the CDR3 is 14 residues. This CDR3 reads CATSRDQGNTEAFF. CDR3 nucleotide sequence: TGTGCCACCAGCAGAGATCAGGGGAACACTGAAGCTTTCTTT. Full variable domain (missing parts from reference TRBV15 and TRBJ1-1): DAMVIQNPRYQVTQFGKPVTLSCSQTLNHNVMYWYQQKSSQAPKLLFHYYDKDFNNEADTPDNFQSRRPNTSFCFLDIRSPGLGDTAMYLCATSRDQGNTEAFFGQGTRLTVV.

The rearrangement uses TRBV11-2 and TRBJ2-7; 11 nucleotides line up with TRBD2. Germline lookup yields CDR1 SGHAT and CDR2 FQNNGV. The CDR3 is 17 amino acids. V was pared by 5 bases and J by 5 bases, with 14 bases of the junction left unmatched. The CDR3 region has the DNA TGTGCCAGCAGCCCCCTCGTGGCTAGCGGGAGGAGACACGAGCAGTACTTC. The encoded protein is CASSPLVASGRRHEQYF.

This clone showed up just once. The CDR3 reads CASGQGAGNEQFF. The CDR3, as DNA: TGTGCCAGCGGACAGGGGGCTGGCAATGAGCAGTTCTTC. V gene TRBV27 combines with J gene TRBJ2-1; 11 bases line up with TRBD1. CDR3 length: 13 amino acids. The germline CDR1 and CDR2 sequences are MNHEY and SMNVEV (reference sequence). The J segment lost 6 bases and the V segment lost 8 bases, leaving 3 bases of the junction unmatched.

The chain recombines TRBV7-9 with TRBJ2-1; D not certain. V dropped 7 bases and J dropped 6 bases, with 13 bases sitting between them. This CDR3 has 13 amino acids. Looked up from germline, CDR1 is SEHNR and CDR2 is FQNEAQ (reference sequence). In nucleotides, the CDR3 is TGTGCCAGCACCCCCGGAGAACCCAATGAGCAGTTCTTC. Amino acid sequence: CASTPGEPNEQFF.

The chain combines TRBV11-3 with TRBJ2-1; TRBD2 might be the D (6 bases). Between the trimmed V and J ends, which lost 7 bases and 0 bases, there was a span of 13 bases. The V gene's germline CDR1 is SGHNT and CDR2 YENEEA. The CDR3 covers 15 residues. In DNA, the CDR3 is TGTGCCAGCACCCGGGCGGGGAGCTCCTACAATGAGCAGTTCTTC. As protein: CASTRAGSSYNEQFF.

The chain recombines TRBV11-3 with TRBJ2-3, with 10 bases lining up with TRBD2. The CDR3 covers 16 residues. The trim removed 1 base at V and 6 bases at J, leaving 7 bases unmatched. Per germline, CDR1 SGHNT and CDR2 YENEEA. CDR3 residues: CASSLAWTSGVDTQYF. CDR3 bases: TGTGCCAGCAGCTTAGCTTGGACTAGCGGCGTGGATACGCAGTATTTT.

V is TRBV9 and J is TRBJ1-2; 9 bases map to TRBD1. The germline gives CDR1 SGDLS, CDR2 YYNGEE. CDR3 length equals 15 residues. The V gene end was trimmed by 1 base and the J gene end by 5 bases; junction bases not matched to a gene: 6. CDR3 sequence: CASSVYTGGDYGYTF. The CDR3, as DNA: TGTGCCAGCAGCGTATATACAGGGGGCGATTATGGCTACACCTTC.

The chain combines TRBV30 with TRBJ1-2; 8 bases line up with TRBD1. The germline V gene encodes CDR1 GTSNPN and CDR2 SVGIG (reference sequence). V dropped 2 bases and J dropped 7; count of bases not matched to a gene: 3. This CDR3 has 12 residues. CDR3 loop: CAWSPDRVGYTF. The CDR3 DNA reads as TGTGCCTGGAGTCCGGACAGGGTTGGCTACACCTTC.

The rearrangement joins TRBV30 to TRBJ2-7; tentatively, D is TRBD1 or TRBD2 (5 bases each). The germline V and J ends were trimmed by 5 bases and 0 bases, with 11 bases remaining between them. The CDR3 loop spans 13 amino acids. Germline CDR1 is GTSNPN and CDR2 is SVGIG (reference sequence). DNA of the CDR3: TGTGCCTGGTCGAGGGGAAGCTCCTACGAGCAGTACTTC. It specifies CAWSRGSSYEQYF.

V usage is TRBV6-4 and J usage is TRBJ1-1; a weak D match, TRBD1 (5 bases). V was shortened by 6 bases and J by 5 bases, with 13 bases between the two germline ends. Germline-derived CDR1 and CDR2 are MRHNA and SNTAGT. The CDR3 spans 13 residues. CDR3 in DNA: TGTGCCAGCAGCTTTAATGAGGGGACTGAAGCTTTCTTT. Protein product: CASSFNEGTEAFF.

The chain combines TRBV6-5 with TRBJ2-7; 7 bases align to TRBD1. This CDR3 spans 14 amino acids. With 4 bases clipped from V and 5 bases from J, the junction kept 8 bases outside the gene matches. Germline CDR1 is MNHEY and CDR2 is SVGAGI. The CDR3 coding sequence is TGTGCCAGCAGTTCCGGACAGGTGGTCGACGAGCAGTACTTC. Its translation is CASSSGQVVDEQYF.

The rearrangement joins TRBV5-1 to TRBJ1-5, with D hard to call. V lost 0 bases, J lost 5 bases, and 6 bases lay in between. CDR1 is SGHRS and CDR2 is YFSETQ in the germline V gene. This CDR3 comprises 13 residues. The DNA of the CDR3 is TGCGCCAGCAGCTTGGATCGGGATCAGCCCCAGCATTTT. This gives the protein CASSLDRDQPQHF.